A single sample is the source of the 10 T cell receptor beta chains below, sequenced in a study of blood T cells in healthy people across ages. Primed by a sample-barcoded 5' primer and a J-beta primer mix, a second PCR proceeded for about 6 to 12 cycles. TCRdb re-called the 5' RACE reads with MiXCR, one entry per CDR3 protein. The sample lists about 800,000 distinct CDR3 sequences, roughly 50% occurring once. Sequencing input: blood. The receptors shown here come from a man in his thirties or forties in good health.

To note about this clonotype: Its ends do not fully match the called genes, so a read error is possible. The chain recombines TRBV24-1 with TRBJ2-7; D uncertain. The DNA end lines up better with TRBJ2-5; the J call may be wrong. This CDR3 spans 14 amino acids. Germline CDR1 reads KGHDR; CDR2 reads SFDVKD. CDR3 nucleotides: TGTACCACCAGTGATTCCACTAACTTGGAGACCCAGTACTTC. It translates to CTTSDSTNLETQYF.

The chain uses TRBV28 and TRBJ2-1; either TRBD1 or TRBD2 may supply D (5 bases each). The V end was cut by 4 bases, the J end by 1 base, with 17 bases between. This CDR3 has 17 residues. Germline CDR1 and CDR2: MDHEN and SYDVKM. As DNA, the CDR3 is TGTGCCAGCAGTTCAAATACCTGGGACGCGTCCTACAATGAGCAGTTCTTC. Protein product: CASSSNTWDASYNEQFF.

V and J are TRBV10-3 and TRBJ1-5; D ambiguous. Germline V CDR1 and CDR2: ENHRY, SYGVKD. CDR3 size: 14 residues. Between the trimmed V and J ends, which lost 2 bases and 5 bases, there was a span of 10 bases. CDR3 sequence reads: CAISETYSDQPQHF. CDR3 nucleotides: TGTGCCATCAGTGAGACATACAGTGATCAGCCCCAGCATTTT.

The chain combines TRBV5-1 with TRBJ2-5; D unresolved. Trimming stripped 6 bases from V and 5 bases from J, with 8 bases between. CDR1 is SGHRS, CDR2 YFSETQ, per germline. The CDR3 has 11 residues. The CDR3 DNA sequence: TGCGCCAGCATTCACGGCGAGACCCAGTACTTC. It is translated as CASIHGETQYF. Variable domain in full (rest from reference TRBV5-1 and TRBJ2-5): KAGVTQTPRYLIKTRGQQVTLSCSPISGHRSVSWYQQTPGQGLQFLFEYFSETQRNKGNFPGRFSGRQFSNSRSEMNVSTLELGDSALYLCASIHGETQYFGPGTRLLVL.

CDR3 region: CATGGPPLHF. Written as DNA, the CDR3 is TGTGCCACCGGGGGACCTCCCCTCCACTTT. V gene TRBV4-2 combines with J gene TRBJ1-6; D may be TRBD1 (5 bases). Trimming pared 10 bases from V and 13 bases from J, leaving 11 bases between. The CDR3 loop spans 10 amino acids. Germline V gives CDR1 LGHNA, CDR2 YNFKEQ.

This clonotype was observed at least ten times. The chain couples TRBV20-1 to TRBJ2-1; no clear D. This CDR3 contains 12 residues. V gave up 2 bases and J gave up 8 bases, with 10 bases separating them. The germline CDR1 and CDR2 sequences are DFQATT and SNEGSKA (reference sequence). This CDR3 is CSARNLAHEQFF. The DNA for the CDR3 is TGCAGTGCTAGAAATTTGGCCCATGAGCAGTTCTTC.

The chain links TRBV4-1 to TRBJ2-5, with 8 bases fitting TRBD2. Germline V gene data show CDR1 as MGHRA and CDR2 as YSYEKL. Trimming took 5 bases from V and 1 from J; bases not matched to a gene: 9. The CDR3 extends over 16 amino acids. CDR3 amino acids: CASSSGTSLPQETQYF. Here the CDR3 DNA reads TGCGCCAGCAGCTCCGGGACTAGTCTTCCCCAAGAGACCCAGTACTTC.

The CDR3 DNA follows: TGTGCCAGCAGCCGCGAACGTGGGCTCCCCTACGAGCAGTACTTC. Translation gives CASSRERGLPYEQYF. This chain connects TRBV6-5 to TRBJ2-7, with D unclear. The germline gives CDR1 MNHEY, CDR2 SVGAGI. CDR3 size: 15 residues. Trimming removed 6 bases from V and 2 bases from J, with 17 bases in between.

This sequence joins TRBV6-6 and TRBJ2-1; the D gene is possibly TRBD1 (6 bases). CDR3 length: 11 amino acids. Germline CDR1 is MNHNY and CDR2 is SVGAGI (reference sequence). Trimming took 6 bases from V and 15 from J, leaving 15 bases between them. CDR3 in amino acids: CASRAQGAVFF. For the CDR3, the DNA is TGTGCCAGCAGGGCACAGGGCGCCGTGTTCTTC.

The chain links TRBV7-2 to TRBJ2-7; D assignment may be TRBD1 or TRBD2 (5 bases each). This CDR3 has 17 residues. Germline V gene lookup returns CDR1 SGHTA and CDR2 FQGNSA. The V gene lost 0 bases and the J gene lost 2 bases, with 17 bases spanning the gap. The CDR3, as DNA: TGTGCCAGCAGCTTAGCGCTGGGTAGTTGGGGGACCTACGAGCAGTACTTC. Translated: CASSLALGSWGTYEQYF.